This record covers a single T cell receptor (beta chain). Antigen: not known. TCRdb itself ran the 5' RACE reads through MiXCR, one entry per CDR3 protein. The data contain some 160,000 distinct CDR3 sequences, under 15% of them singletons. The sample belongs to a study of T-cell memory formation after mild COVID-19. Study conclusions and caveats: Mainly CM and EM harbored the contracting CD4+ clones; mainly EMRA harbored the CD8+ ones. Memory from before infection featured some responding clones, which suggests cross-reactive memory joined.

The V end lost 4 bases, the J end lost 8 bases, and 12 bases lay between the germline ends. This CDR3 has 12 amino acids. From germline, CDR1 is SGHRS and CDR2 YFSETQ. The rearrangement links TRBV5-1 to TRBJ1-1, with a possible D match to TRBD1 (5 bases). Specimen: PBMCs or a T cell subset sorted from them (not recorded which). This receptor was identified in a young man who had mild COVID-19 (a few samples of this study predate the infection). Cell type and time point are not known. The CDR3 here is CASSLGVEEAFF. CDR3 nucleotides: TGCGCCAGCAGCCTAGGGGTTGAGGAAGCTTTCTTT.